This T cell receptor (beta chain) was captured by sequencing in a study of early T cells in non-severe SARS-CoV-2 infection. Overall study findings and caveats: Matching with VDJdb favored anti-spike CD8 responses (missing private and CD4 specificities).

Each cDNA molecule carried a unique molecular identifier. TCRdb fed the 5' RACE reads into MiXCR, producing one record per CDR3 protein. The profile covers some 60,000 distinct CDR3 sequences, with around 13% appearing a single time and 2.9% taken by the ten largest. This clonotype occurred many times. Its cognate antigen is unknown. The V gene's germline CDR1 is GTSNPN and CDR2 SVGIG (reference sequence). Trimming took off 2 bases at V and 10 bases at J, with 12 bases between the two ends. The CDR3 is made up of 12 amino acids. The receptor's source is an adult who was a healthcare worker with PCR-confirmed SARS-CoV-2 infection or an uninfected control (not recorded which). This chain joins TRBV30 and TRBJ2-1, with D maybe TRBD1 (6 bases). Sequenced input: whole blood. The CDR3 nucleotides are TGTGCCTGGAGTCCAGGGGTAGGGGAGCAGTTCTTC. This codes for CAWSPGVGEQFF.